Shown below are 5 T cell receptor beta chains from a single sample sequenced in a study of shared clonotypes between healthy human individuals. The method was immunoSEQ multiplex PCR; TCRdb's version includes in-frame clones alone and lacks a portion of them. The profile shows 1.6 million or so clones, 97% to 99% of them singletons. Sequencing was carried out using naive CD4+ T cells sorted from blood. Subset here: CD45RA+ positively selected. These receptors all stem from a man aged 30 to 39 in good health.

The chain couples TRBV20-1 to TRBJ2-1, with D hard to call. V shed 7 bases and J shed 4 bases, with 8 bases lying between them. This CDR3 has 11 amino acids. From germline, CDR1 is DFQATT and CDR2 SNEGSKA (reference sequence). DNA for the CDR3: TGCAGTGAACGTAAATACAATGAGCAGTTCTTC. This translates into CSERKYNEQFF.

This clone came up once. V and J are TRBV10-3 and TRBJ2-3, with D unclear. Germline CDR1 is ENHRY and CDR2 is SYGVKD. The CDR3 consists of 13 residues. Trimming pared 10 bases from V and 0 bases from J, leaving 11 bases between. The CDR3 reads CATISGSTDTQYF. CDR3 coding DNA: TGTGCCACCATTTCCGGGAGCACAGATACGCAGTATTTT.

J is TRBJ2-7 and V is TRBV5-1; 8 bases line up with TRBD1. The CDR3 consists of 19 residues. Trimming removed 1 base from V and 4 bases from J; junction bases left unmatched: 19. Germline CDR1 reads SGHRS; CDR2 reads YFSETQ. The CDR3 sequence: CASSLPWTGPGRERYEQYF. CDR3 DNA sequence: TGCGCCAGCAGCTTGCCCTGGACAGGGCCGGGGCGGGAAAGGTACGAGCAGTACTTC. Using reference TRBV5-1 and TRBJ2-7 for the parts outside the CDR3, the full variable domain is KAGVTQTPRYLIKTRGQQVTLSCSPISGHRSVSWYQQTPGQGLQFLFEYFSETQRNKGNFPGRFSGRQFSNSRSEMNVSTLELGDSALYLCASSLPWTGPGRERYEQYFGPGTRLTVT.

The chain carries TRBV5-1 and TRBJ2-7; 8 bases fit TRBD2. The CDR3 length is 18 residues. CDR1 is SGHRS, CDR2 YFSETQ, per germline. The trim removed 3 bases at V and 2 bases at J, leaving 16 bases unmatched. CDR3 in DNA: TGCGCCAGCAGCTCGGGCGGGGTGGTAGCGGGAAGAACCTACGAGCAGTACTTC. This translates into CASSSGGVVAGRTYEQYF.

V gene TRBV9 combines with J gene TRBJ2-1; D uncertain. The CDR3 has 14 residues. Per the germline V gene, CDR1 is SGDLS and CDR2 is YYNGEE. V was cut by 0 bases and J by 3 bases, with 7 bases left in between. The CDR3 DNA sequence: TGTGCCAGCAGCGTAGATGCAGGCTACAATGAGCAGTTCTTC. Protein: CASSVDAGYNEQFF.